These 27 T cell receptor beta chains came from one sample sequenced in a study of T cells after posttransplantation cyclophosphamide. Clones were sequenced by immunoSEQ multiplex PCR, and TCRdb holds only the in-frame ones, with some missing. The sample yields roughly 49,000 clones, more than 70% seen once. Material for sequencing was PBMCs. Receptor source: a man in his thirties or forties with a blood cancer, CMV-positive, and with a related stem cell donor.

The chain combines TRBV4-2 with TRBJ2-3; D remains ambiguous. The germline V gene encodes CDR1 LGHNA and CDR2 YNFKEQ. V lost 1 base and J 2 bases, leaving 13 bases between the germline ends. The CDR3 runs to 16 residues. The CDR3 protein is CASSQGWRSDTDTQYF. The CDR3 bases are TGTGCCAGCAGCCAAGGGTGGCGGAGTGACACAGATACGCAGTATTTT.

In DNA form, the CDR3 reads TGTGCCAGCTCACCACAGGTAGCGGTCAACAATGAGCAGTTCTTC. It translates to CASSPQVAVNNEQFF. This chain uses TRBV18 with TRBJ2-1, with D tentatively TRBD2 (6 bases). Germline V gene data show CDR1 as KGHSH and CDR2 as LQKENI. The CDR3 covers 15 residues. Trimming stripped 1 base from V and 5 bases from J, with 12 bases between.

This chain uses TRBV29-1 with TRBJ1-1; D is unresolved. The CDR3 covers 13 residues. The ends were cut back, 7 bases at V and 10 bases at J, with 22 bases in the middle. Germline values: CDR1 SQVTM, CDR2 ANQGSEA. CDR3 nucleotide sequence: TGCAGCGCCGCACAGCACAGCGGTCCGGGAGCTTTCTTT. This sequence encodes CSAAQHSGPGAFF.

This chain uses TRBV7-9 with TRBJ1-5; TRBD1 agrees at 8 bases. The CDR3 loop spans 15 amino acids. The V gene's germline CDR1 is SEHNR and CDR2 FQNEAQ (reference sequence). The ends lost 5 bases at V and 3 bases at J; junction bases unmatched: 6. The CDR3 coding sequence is TGTGCCAGCAGCGGTGGGACAGGTATCAATCAGCCCCAGCATTTT. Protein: CASSGGTGINQPQHF.

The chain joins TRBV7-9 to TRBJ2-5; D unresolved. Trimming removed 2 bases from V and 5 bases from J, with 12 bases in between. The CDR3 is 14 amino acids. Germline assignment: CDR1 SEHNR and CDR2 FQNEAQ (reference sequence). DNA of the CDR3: TGTGCCAGCAGCTTATCACTAAATGACGAGACCCAGTACTTC. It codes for CASSLSLNDETQYF.

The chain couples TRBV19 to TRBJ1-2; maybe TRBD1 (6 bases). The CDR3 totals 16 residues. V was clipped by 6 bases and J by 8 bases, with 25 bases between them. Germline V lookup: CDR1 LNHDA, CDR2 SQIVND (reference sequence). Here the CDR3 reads CASSLDPGVPIRGYTF. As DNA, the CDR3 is TGTGCCAGTAGCCTGGACCCAGGGGTGCCTATCCGAGGCTACACCTTC.

This chain's CDR3 is CASSFRGQGSSRRELFF. DNA for the CDR3: TGTGCCAGCAGCTTCAGAGGACAGGGTAGCTCAAGAAGGGAGCTGTTTTTT. This chain joins TRBV5-5 and TRBJ2-2; 8 positions agree with TRBD1. V was pared by 2 bases and J by 9 bases, with 15 bases of the junction left unmatched. Germline V gene data show CDR1 as SGHKS and CDR2 as YYEKEE (reference sequence). The CDR3 extends over 17 amino acids.

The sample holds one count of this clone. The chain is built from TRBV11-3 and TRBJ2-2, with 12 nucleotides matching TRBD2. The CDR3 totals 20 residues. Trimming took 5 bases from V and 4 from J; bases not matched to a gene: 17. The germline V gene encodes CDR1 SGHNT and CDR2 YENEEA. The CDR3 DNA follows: TGTGCCAGCAGCCGAGACTGGCTTACTAGCGGGAGGTTTGGCACCGGGGAGCTGTTTTTT. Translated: CASSRDWLTSGRFGTGELFF.

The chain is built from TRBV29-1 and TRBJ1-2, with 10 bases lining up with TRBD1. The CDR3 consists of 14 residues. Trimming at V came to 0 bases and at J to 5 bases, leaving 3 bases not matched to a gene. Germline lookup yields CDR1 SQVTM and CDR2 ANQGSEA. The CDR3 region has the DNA TGCAGCGTTGAAGAGGACAGGGGGATATATGGCTACACCTTC. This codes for CSVEEDRGIYGYTF. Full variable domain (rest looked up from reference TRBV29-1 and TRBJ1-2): SAVISQKPSRDICQRGTSLTIQCQVDSQVTMMFWYRQQPGQSLTLIATANQGSEATYESGFVIDKFPISRPNLTFSTLTVSNMSPEDSSIYLCSVEEDRGIYGYTFGSGTRLTVV.

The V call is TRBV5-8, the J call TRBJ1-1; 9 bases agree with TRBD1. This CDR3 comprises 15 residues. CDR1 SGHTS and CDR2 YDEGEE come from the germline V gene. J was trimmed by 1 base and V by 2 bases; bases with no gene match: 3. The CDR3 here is CASSFGDRANTEAFF. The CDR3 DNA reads TGTGCCAGCAGCTTCGGGGACAGGGCGAACACTGAAGCTTTCTTT.

The CDR3 DNA follows: TGTGCCAGCACCCAACTGCTACGAACCAATGAGCAGTTCTTC. It translates to CASTQLLRTNEQFF. This chain uses TRBV28 with TRBJ2-1, with unresolved D. V was clipped by 7 bases and J by 6 bases, with 16 bases between them. CDR3 length: 14 amino acids. Germline values: CDR1 MDHEN, CDR2 SYDVKM.

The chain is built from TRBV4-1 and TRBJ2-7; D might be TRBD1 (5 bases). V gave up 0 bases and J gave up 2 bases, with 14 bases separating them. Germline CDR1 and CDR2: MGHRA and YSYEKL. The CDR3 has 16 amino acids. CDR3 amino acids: CASSQEPQGKPYEQYF. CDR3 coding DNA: TGCGCCAGCAGCCAAGAGCCCCAGGGCAAACCCTACGAGCAGTACTTC.

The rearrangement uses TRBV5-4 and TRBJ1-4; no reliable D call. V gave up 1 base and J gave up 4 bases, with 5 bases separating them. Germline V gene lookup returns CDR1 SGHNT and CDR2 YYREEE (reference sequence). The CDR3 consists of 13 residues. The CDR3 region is CASSLIDNEKLFF. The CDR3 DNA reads TGTGCCAGCAGCTTGATAGATAATGAAAAACTGTTTTTT. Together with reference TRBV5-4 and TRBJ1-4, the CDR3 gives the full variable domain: ETGVTQSPTHLIKTRGQQVTLRCSSQSGHNTVSWYQQALGQGPQFIFQYYREEENGRGNFPPRFSGLQFPNYSSELNVNALELDDSALYLCASSLIDNEKLFFGSGTQLSVL.

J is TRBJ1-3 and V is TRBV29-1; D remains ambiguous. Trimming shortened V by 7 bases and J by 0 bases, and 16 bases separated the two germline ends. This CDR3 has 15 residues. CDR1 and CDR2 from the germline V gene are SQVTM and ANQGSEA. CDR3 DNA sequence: TGCAGCGCTTCTAGAAGCTACTACTCTGGAAACACCATATATTTT. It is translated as CSASRSYYSGNTIYF.

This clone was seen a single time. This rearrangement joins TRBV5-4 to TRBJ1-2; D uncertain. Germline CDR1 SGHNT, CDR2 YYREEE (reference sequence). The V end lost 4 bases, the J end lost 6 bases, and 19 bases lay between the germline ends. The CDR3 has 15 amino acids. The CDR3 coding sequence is TGTGCCAGCAGCCGGCTCGGGATGAGAGTTCATGGCTACACCTTC. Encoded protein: CASSRLGMRVHGYTF. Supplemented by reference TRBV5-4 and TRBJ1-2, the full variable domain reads ETGVTQSPTHLIKTRGQQVTLRCSSQSGHNTVSWYQQALGQGPQFIFQYYREEENGRGNFPPRFSGLQFPNYSSELNVNALELDDSALYLCASSRLGMRVHGYTFGSGTRLTVV.

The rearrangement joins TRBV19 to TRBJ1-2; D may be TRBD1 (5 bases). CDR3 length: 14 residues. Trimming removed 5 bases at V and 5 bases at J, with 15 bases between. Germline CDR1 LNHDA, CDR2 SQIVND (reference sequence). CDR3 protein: CASSVRQSSYGYTF. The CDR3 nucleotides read TGTGCCAGTAGTGTACGACAGTCATCTTATGGCTACACCTTC.

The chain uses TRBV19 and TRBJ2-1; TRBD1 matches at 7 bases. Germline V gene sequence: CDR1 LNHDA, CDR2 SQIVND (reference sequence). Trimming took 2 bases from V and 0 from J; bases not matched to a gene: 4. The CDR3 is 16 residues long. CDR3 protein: CASSITGTASYNEQFF. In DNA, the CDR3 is TGTGCCAGTAGTATAACCGGGACAGCCTCCTACAATGAGCAGTTCTTC.

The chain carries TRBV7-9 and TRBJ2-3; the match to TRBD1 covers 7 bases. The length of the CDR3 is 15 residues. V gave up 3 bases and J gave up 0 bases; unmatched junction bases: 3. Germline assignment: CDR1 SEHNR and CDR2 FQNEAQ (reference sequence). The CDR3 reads CASSFGQESTDTQYF. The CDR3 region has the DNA TGTGCCAGCAGCTTTGGACAGGAGAGCACAGATACGCAGTATTTT.

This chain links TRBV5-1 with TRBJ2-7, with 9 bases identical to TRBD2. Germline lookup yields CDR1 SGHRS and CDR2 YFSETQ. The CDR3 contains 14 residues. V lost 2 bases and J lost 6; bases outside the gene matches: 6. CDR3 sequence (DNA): TGCGCCAGCAGCTTTGCGGGAGGGGGAAGCGAGCAGTACTTC. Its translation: CASSFAGGGSEQYF.

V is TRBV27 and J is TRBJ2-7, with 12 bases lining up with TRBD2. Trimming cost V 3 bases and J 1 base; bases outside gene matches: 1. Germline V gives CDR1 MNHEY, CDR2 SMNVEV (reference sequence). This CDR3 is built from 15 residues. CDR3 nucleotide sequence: TGTGCCAGCAGTTTTACTAGCGGGAGGTCCTACGAGCAGTACTTC. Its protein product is CASSFTSGRSYEQYF.

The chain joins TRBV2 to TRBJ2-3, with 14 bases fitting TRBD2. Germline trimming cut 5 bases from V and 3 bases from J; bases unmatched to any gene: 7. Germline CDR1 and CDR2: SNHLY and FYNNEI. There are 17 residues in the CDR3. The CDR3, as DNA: TGTGCCAGCAGTTTTACCGGGACTAGCGGGAGTACAGATACGCAGTATTTT. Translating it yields CASSFTGTSGSTDTQYF. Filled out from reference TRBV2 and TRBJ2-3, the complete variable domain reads EPEVTQTPSHQVTQMGQEVILRCVPISNHLYFYWYRQILGQKVEFLVSFYNNEISEKSEIFDDQFSVERPDGSNFTLKIRSTKLEDSAMYFCASSFTGTSGSTDTQYFGPGTRLTVL.

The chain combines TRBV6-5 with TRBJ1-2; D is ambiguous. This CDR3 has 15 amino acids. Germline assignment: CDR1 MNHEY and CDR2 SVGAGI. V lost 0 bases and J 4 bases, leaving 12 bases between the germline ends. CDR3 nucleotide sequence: TGTGCCAGCAGTTACTCAGATGAGATTCCCTATGGCTACACCTTC. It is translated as CASSYSDEIPYGYTF.

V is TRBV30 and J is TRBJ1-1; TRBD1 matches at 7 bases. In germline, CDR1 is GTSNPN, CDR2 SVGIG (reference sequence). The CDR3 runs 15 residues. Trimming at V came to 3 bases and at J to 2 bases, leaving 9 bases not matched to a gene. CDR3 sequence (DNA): TGTGCCTGGAGGTTACCCAACAGGGGAAACACTGAAGCTTTCTTT. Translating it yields CAWRLPNRGNTEAFF. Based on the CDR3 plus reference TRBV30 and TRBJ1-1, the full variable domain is SQTIHQWPATLVQPVGSPLSLECTVEGTSNPNLYWYRQAAGRGLQLLFYSVGIGQISSEVPQNLSASRPQDRQFILSSKKLLLSDSGFYLCAWRLPNRGNTEAFFGQGTRLTVV.

The CDR3 loop is CASSLSGGRAIGELFF. The DNA for the CDR3 is TGTGCCAGCAGCTTATCTGGCGGGAGGGCCATCGGGGAGCTGTTTTTT. The chain recombines TRBV7-3 with TRBJ2-2, with 9 bases matching TRBD2. The length of the CDR3 is 16 residues. The germline CDR1 and CDR2 sequences are SGHTA and FQGTGA. With V trimmed by 2 bases and J by 7 bases, 8 bases remained unmatched.

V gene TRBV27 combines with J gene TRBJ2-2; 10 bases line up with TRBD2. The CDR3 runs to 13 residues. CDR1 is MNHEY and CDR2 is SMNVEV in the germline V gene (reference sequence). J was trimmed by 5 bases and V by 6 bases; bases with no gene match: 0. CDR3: CASRLAGTGELFF. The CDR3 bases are TGTGCCAGCAGACTAGCGGGAACCGGGGAGCTGTTTTTT.

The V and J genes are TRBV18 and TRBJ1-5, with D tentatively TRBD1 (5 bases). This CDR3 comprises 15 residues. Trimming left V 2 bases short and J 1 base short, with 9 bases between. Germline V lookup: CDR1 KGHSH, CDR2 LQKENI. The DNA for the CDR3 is TGTGCCAGCTCACCAGGGGGGGGGAGCAATCAGCCCCAGCATTTT. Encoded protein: CASSPGGGSNQPQHF.

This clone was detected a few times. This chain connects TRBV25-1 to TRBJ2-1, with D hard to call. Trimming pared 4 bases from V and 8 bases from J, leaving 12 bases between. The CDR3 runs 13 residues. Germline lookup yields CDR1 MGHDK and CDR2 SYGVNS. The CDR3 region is CASSVFFLDEQFF. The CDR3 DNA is TGTGCCAGCAGTGTCTTTTTCCTCGATGAGCAGTTCTTC. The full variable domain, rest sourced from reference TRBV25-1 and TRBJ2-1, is EADIYQTPRYLVIGTGKKITLECSQTMGHDKMYWYQQDPGMELHLIHYSYGVNSTEKGDLSSESTVSRIRTEHFPLTLESARPSHTSQYLCASSVFFLDEQFFGPGTRLTVL.